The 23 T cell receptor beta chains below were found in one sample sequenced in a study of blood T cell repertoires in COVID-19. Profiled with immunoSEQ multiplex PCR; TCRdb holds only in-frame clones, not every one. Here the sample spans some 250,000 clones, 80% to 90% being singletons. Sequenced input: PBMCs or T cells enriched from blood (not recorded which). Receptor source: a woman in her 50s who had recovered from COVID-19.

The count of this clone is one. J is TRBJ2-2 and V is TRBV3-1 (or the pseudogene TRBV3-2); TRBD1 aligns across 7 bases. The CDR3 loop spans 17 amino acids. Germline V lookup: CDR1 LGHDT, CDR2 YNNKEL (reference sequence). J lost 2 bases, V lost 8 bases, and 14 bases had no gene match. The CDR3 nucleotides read TGTGCCAGCGGAAGTTTTCGGGACAGCTTAAACACCGGGGAGCTGTTTTTT. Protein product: CASGSFRDSLNTGELFF.

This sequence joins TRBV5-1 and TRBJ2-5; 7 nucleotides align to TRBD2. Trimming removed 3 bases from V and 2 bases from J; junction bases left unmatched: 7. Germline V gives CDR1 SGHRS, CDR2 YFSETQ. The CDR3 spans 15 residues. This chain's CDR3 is CASSSGLVPQETQYF. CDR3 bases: TGCGCCAGCAGCTCAGGACTAGTCCCTCAAGAGACCCAGTACTTC.

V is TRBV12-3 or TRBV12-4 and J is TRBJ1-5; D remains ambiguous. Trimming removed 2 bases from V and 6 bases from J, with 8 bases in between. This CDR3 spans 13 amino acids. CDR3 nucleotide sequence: TGTGCCAGCAGTTTAATCGAGGGTCAGCCCCAGCATTTT. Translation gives CASSLIEGQPQHF.

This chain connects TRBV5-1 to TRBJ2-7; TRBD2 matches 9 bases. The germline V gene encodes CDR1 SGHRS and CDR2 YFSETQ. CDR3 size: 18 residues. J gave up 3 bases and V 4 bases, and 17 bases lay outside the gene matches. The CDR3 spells CASSRSGTSQRTSYEQYF. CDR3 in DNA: TGCGCCAGCAGCCGATCCGGGACTAGCCAAAGAACTAGCTACGAGCAGTACTTC.

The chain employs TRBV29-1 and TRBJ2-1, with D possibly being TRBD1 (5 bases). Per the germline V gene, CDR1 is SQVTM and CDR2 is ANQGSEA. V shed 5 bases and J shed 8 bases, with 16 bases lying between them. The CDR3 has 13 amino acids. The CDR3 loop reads CSVSWQGTDEQFF. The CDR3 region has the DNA TGCAGCGTTTCGTGGCAGGGTACCGATGAGCAGTTCTTC.

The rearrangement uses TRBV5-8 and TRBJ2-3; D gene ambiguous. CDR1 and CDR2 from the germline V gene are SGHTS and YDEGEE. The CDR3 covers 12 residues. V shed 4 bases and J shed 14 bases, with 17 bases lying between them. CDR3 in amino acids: CASSLPGAGGYF. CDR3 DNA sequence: TGTGCCAGCAGCCTCCCCGGCGCTGGCGGGTATTTT. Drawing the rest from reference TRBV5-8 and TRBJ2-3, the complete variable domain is EAGVTQSPTHLIKTRGQQATLRCSPISGHTSVYWYQQALGLGLQFLLWYDEGEERNRGNFPPRFSGRQFPNYSSELNVNALELEDSALYLCASSLPGAGGYFGPGTRLTVL.

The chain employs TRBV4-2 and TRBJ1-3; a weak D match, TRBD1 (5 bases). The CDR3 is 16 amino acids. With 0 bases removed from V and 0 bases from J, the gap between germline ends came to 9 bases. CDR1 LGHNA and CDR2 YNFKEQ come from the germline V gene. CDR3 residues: CASSQDPGISGNTIYF. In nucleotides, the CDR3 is TGTGCCAGCAGCCAAGATCCAGGGATCTCTGGAAACACCATATATTTT.

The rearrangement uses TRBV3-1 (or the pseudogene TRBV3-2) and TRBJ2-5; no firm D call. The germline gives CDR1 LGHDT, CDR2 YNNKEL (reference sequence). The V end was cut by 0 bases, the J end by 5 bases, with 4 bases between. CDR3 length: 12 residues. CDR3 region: CASSQDQETQYF. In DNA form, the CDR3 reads TGTGCCAGCAGCCAAGATCAGGAGACCCAGTACTTC.

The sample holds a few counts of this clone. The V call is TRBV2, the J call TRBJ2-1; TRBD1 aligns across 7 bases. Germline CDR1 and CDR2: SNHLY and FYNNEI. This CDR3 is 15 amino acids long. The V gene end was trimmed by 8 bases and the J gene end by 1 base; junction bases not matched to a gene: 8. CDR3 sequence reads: CASSPGGVSYNEQFF. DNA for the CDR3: TGTGCCAGCTCCCCAGGGGGTGTATCCTACAATGAGCAGTTCTTC.

Written as DNA, the CDR3 is TGTGCCAGTAGTAGGACTAGCGGGAGCGGATTGTACGAGCAGTACTTC. This translates into CASSRTSGSGLYEQYF. The rearrangement links TRBV19 to TRBJ2-7; 13 nucleotides align to TRBD2. Germline lookup yields CDR1 LNHDA and CDR2 SQIVND (reference sequence). J was trimmed by 4 bases and V by 4 bases; bases with no gene match: 7. The CDR3 has 16 residues. Drawing the rest from reference TRBV19 and TRBJ2-7, the complete variable domain is DGGITQSPKYLFRKEGQNVTLSCEQNLNHDAMYWYRQDPGQGLRLIYYSQIVNDFQKGDIAEGYSVSREKKESFPLTVTSAQKNPTAFYLCASSRTSGSGLYEQYFGPGTRLTVT.

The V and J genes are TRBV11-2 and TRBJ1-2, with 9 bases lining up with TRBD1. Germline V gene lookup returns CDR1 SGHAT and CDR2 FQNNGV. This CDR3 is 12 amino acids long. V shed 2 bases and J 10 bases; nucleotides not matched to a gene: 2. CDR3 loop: CASSLRDRDYTF. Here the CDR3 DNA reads TGTGCCAGCAGCTTACGGGACAGGGACTACACCTTC.

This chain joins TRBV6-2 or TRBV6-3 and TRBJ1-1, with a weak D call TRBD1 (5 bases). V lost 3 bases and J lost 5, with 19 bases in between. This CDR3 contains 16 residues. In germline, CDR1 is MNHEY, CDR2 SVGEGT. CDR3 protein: CASSYRPGLRLTEAFF. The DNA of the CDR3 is TGTGCCAGCAGTTATAGGCCAGGGTTGCGATTGACTGAAGCTTTCTTT.

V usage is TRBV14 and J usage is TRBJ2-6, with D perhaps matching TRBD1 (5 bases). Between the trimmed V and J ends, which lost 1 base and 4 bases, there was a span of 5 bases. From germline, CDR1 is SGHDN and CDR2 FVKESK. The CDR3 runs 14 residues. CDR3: CASSQGGGANVLTF. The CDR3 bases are TGTGCCAGCAGCCAAGGGGGCGGGGCCAACGTCCTGACTTTC.

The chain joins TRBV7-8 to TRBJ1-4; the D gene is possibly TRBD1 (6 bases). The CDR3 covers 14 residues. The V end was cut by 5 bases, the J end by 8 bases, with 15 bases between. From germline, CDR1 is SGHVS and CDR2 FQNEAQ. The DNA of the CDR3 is TGTGCCAGCAGCCCGGACAGATTTGAGGAAAAACTGTTTTTT. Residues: CASSPDRFEEKLFF. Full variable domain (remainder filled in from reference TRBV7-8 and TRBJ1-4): GAGVSQSPRYKVAKRGQDVALRCDPISGHVSLFWYQQALGQGPEFLTYFQNEAQLDKSGLPSDRFFAERPEGSVSTLKIQRTQQEDSAVYLCASSPDRFEEKLFFGSGTQLSVL.

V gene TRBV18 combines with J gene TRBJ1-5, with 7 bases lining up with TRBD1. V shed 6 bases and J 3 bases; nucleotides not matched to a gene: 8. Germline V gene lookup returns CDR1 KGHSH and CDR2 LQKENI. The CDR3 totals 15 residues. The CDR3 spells CASSETRGYNQPQHF. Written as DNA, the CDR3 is TGTGCCAGCTCTGAAACCAGGGGGTACAATCAGCCCCAGCATTTT. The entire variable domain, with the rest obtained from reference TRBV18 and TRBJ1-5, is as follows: NAGVMQNPRHLVRRRGQEARLRCSPMKGHSHVYWYRQLPEEGLKFMVYLQKENIIDESGMPKERFSAEFPKEGPSILRIQQVVRGDSAAYFCASSETRGYNQPQHFGDGTRLSIL.

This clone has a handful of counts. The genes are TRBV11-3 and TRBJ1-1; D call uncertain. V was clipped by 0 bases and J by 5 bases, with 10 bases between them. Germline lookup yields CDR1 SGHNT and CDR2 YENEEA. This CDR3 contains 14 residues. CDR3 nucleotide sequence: TGTGCCAGCAGCTTAGAGGGGAGGGCTACTGAAGCTTTCTTT. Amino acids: CASSLEGRATEAFF.

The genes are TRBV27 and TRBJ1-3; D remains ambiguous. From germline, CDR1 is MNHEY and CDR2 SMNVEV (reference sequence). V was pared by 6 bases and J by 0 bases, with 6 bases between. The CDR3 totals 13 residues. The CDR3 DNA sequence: TGTGCCAGCAGACCCTACTCTGGAAACACCATATATTTT. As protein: CASRPYSGNTIYF.

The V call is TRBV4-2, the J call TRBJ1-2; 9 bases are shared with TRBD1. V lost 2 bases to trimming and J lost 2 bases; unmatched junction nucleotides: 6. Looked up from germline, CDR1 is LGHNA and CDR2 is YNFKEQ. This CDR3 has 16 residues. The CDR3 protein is CASSQRLGQGNYGYTF. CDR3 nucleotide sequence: TGTGCCAGCAGCCAAAGGTTGGGACAGGGCAACTATGGCTACACCTTC.

This chain's CDR3 is CASSLEWQGSGYTF. CDR3 bases: TGTGCCAGCAGCTTAGAATGGCAGGGAAGTGGCTACACCTTC. The V and J genes are TRBV7-9 and TRBJ1-2; weak D call: TRBD1 (5 bases). The germline CDR1 and CDR2 sequences are SEHNR and FQNEAQ (reference sequence). V was trimmed by 1 base and J by 7 bases, leaving 13 bases between them. The CDR3 spans 14 residues.

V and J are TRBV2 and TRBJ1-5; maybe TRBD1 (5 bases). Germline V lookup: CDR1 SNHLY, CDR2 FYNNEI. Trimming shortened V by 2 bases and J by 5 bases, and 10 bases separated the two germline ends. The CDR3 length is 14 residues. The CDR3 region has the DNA TGTGCCAGCAGTGAACAGGGAAGGTATCAGCCCCAGCATTTT. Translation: CASSEQGRYQPQHF.

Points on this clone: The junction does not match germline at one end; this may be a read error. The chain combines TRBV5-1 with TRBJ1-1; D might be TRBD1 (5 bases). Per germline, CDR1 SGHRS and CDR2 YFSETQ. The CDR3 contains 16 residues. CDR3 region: CASSPQAQHMNIEAFF. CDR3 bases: TGCGCCAGCAGCCCACAGGCCCAACACATGAACATTGAAGCTTTCTTT.

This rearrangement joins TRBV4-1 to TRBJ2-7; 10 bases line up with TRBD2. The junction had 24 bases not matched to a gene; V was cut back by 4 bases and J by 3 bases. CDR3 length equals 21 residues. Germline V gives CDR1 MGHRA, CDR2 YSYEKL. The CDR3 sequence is CASSPPRASGSRGGRFYEQYF. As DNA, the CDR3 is TGCGCCAGCAGCCCCCCGAGGGCTAGCGGGAGTAGGGGGGGTAGGTTCTACGAGCAGTACTTC.

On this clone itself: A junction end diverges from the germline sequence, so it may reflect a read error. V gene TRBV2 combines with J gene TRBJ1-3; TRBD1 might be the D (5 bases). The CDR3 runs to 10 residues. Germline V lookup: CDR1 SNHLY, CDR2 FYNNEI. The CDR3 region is CASSGEGLDF. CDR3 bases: TGTGCCAGCAGTGGAGAGGGACTAGATTTT.